The subject of this entry is one TCR beta chain. Antigen unknown. This CDR3 contains 15 residues. V shed 1 base and J shed 2 bases, with 9 bases lying between them. Germline lookup yields CDR1 LGHDT and CDR2 YNNKEL (reference sequence). The sample is drawn from a study of T-cell reconstitution after alpha-beta-depleted transplantation in children. Study-wide results and limits: About two months after transplant, alpha-beta T cells reportedly came from several hundred expanded graft clones. Diversity and T-cell counts at one year after transplant derived mostly from new T cells.

Preparing the TCRbeta library involved the use of unique molecular identifiers. TCRdb analysed the PCR reads with MiXCR anew, one entry per CDR3 protein. The data hold about 420,000 distinct CDR3 sequences, with 15% to 20% observed a single time. This chain uses TRBV3-1 with TRBJ2-4; D ambiguous. This sequence originates from a boy in the first two years of life who had a stem cell transplant for Wiskott-Aldrich syndrome, so the T cells may come from the graft donor. The specimen was PBMCs, mostly from graft donor cells, collected 360 days after TCRalphabeta/CD19-depleted stem cell transplant. CDR3 nucleotide sequence: TGTGCCAGCAGCCAAGTAGGCCTCCCCAAAAACATTCAGTACTTC. Translating it yields CASSQVGLPKNIQYF.